Below, 25 T cell receptor beta chains from the same sample are listed, as sequenced in a study of metastatic and nonmetastatic thyroid tumors. TCRdb re-called the PCR reads with MiXCR. This table has roughly 35,000 clones, about a sixth appearing once. All patients were treatment-naive before thyroid surgery. Sequencing was done on a sample of blood. Receptors originate from a female donor with papillary thyroid cancer or a benign thyroid nodule (not recorded which). Some clones in this sample may be carry-over from other donors' samples.

The chain has TRBV27 and TRBJ1-1, with TRBD1 matching 10 bases. J lost 8 bases, V lost 6 bases, and 3 bases had no gene match. The CDR3 runs 12 residues. Per the germline V gene, CDR1 is MNHEY and CDR2 is SMNVEV (reference sequence). The CDR3 reads CASRWTGGEAFF. The CDR3, as DNA: TGTGCCAGCAGATGGACAGGGGGAGAAGCTTTCTTT.

This clone was detected many times. The chain carries TRBV13 and TRBJ2-5; TRBD2 matches at 8 bases. The trim removed 3 bases at V and 2 bases at J, leaving 8 bases unmatched. Germline V CDR1 and CDR2: PRHDT, FYEKMQ (reference sequence). There are 16 residues in the CDR3. This CDR3 is CASSFVSSGYQETQYF. The DNA for the CDR3 is TGTGCCAGCAGCTTCGTCTCTAGCGGGTATCAAGAGACCCAGTACTTC.

This clone was detected only a few times. CDR3 loop: CASSPSGQGYNEQFF. In DNA, the CDR3 is TGTGCCAGCAGCCCTTCAGGACAGGGATACAATGAGCAGTTCTTC. The rearrangement links TRBV13 to TRBJ2-1; TRBD1 agrees at 8 bases. This CDR3 contains 15 residues. The germline V gene has CDR1 PRHDT and CDR2 FYEKMQ (reference sequence). The ends lost 5 bases at V and 4 bases at J; junction bases unmatched: 7.

This clone came up many times. The chain employs TRBV6-6 and TRBJ1-6; TRBD1 aligns across 10 bases. Germline V gives CDR1 MNHNY, CDR2 SVGAGI (reference sequence). This CDR3 region has 20 residues. The V gene end was trimmed by 5 bases and the J gene end by 7 bases; junction bases not matched to a gene: 20. CDR3 coding DNA: TGTGCCAGCAGTCCCCTAACCGGGACAGGGGCGGGGGTAGGAAATTCACCCCTCCACTTT. It codes for CASSPLTGTGAGVGNSPLHF.

About this clone itself: Just one base apart from a much larger clone, this may be a read error. The rearrangement joins TRBV5-1 to TRBJ2-4; D possibly corresponds to TRBD1 (6 bases). The length of the CDR3 is 13 residues. Germline values: CDR1 SGHRS, CDR2 YFSETQ. CDR3 loop: CASSLGPGDIEYF. As DNA, the CDR3 is TGCGCCAGCAGCTTGGGACCCGGGGACATTGAGTACTTC.

This clone was recorded many times. This chain links TRBV24-1 with TRBJ2-3; D possibly corresponds to TRBD2 (6 bases). The CDR3 extends over 13 amino acids. Germline CDR1 KGHDR, CDR2 SFDVKD. V dropped 9 bases and J dropped 0 bases, with 9 bases sitting between them. CDR3 coding DNA: TGTGCCACCTCTCTAGCGAGCACAGATACGCAGTATTTT. Translated, it gives CATSLASTDTQYF.

The sample holds a few counts of this clone. This chain uses TRBV5-1 with TRBJ2-3; TRBD2 agrees at 13 bases. This CDR3 region has 17 residues. V trimming: 6 bases; J trimming: 7 bases; junction bases outside the gene matches: 14. Germline CDR1 is SGHRS and CDR2 is YFSETQ. The chain's CDR3 is CASIFRTSGRDKYTQYF. The CDR3 DNA follows: TGCGCCAGCATCTTTAGGACTAGCGGGAGAGATAAATATACGCAGTATTTT.

The CDR3 sequence is CASSSYRYGYEQYF. The DNA of the CDR3 is TGTGCCAGCAGCTCGTACCGGTACGGCTACGAGCAGTACTTC. The chain has TRBV11-2 and TRBJ2-7; no firm D call. Germline loops: CDR1 SGHAT, CDR2 FQNNGV. V gave up 4 bases and J gave up 3 bases, with 13 bases separating them. The CDR3 extends over 14 amino acids.

At least ten counts were recorded for this clone. A much larger clone differs from this one at a single base, so this may be a read error. DNA of the CDR3: TGTGCCAGCAGCTCCGGGGACAGGGTTTGGGCTGGGGCTAACGTCCTGACTTTC. It yields the protein CASSSGDRVWAGANVLTF. The rearrangement links TRBV11-2 to TRBJ2-6; 9 bases align to TRBD1. Looked up from germline, CDR1 is SGHAT and CDR2 is FQNNGV. CDR3 length: 18 residues.

This clone was observed a few times. V is TRBV2 and J is TRBJ1-5; a weak D match, TRBD1 (5 bases). Germline CDR1 and CDR2: SNHLY and FYNNEI. Between the trimmed V and J ends, which lost 7 bases and 7 bases, there was a span of 20 bases. The CDR3 runs to 15 residues. CDR3 nucleotides: TGTGCCAGCATCTGGACAACTTCGGAGGACCAGCCCCAGCATTTT. Translated: CASIWTTSEDQPQHF.

Notes on this clone: A read error may explain this, as a much larger clone is one base away. The sample has other DNA sequences that encode this CDR3 too. The chain uses TRBV11-1 and TRBJ2-1; TRBD2 aligns across 7 bases. V was clipped by 5 bases and J by 5 bases; unmatched bases: 18. The CDR3 sequence is 18 residues long. CDR1 and CDR2 (germline): SGHAT, FQDESV (reference sequence). CDR3 in DNA: TGTGCCAGCAGCCCCGGGACTAATCCAGTTGCCCGTCACAATGAGCAGTTCTTC. Protein product: CASSPGTNPVARHNEQFF.

The V call is TRBV6-5, the J call TRBJ2-7; 8 bases map to TRBD2. Germline V gives CDR1 MNHEY, CDR2 SVGAGI. CDR3 length equals 16 residues. Unmatched junction bases numbered 8, after V lost 0 bases and J lost 4 bases. CDR3 in DNA: TGTGCCAGCAGTTACTCGGCTGCGGGGGGAGGGTACGAGCAGTACTTC. It specifies CASSYSAAGGGYEQYF.

As regards this clone: One end of the junction is discordant with germline, which a read error may explain. V and J are TRBV7-2 and TRBJ1-6, with 8 bases that match TRBD1. The CDR3 is 14 amino acids. Per germline, CDR1 SGHTA and CDR2 FQGNSA. The CDR3 spells CASGFRDRYSPLHF. The CDR3 nucleotides read TGTGCCAGCGGCTTCCGGGACAGGTATTCACCCCTCCACTTT.

V and J are TRBV28 and TRBJ2-6, with D unresolved. Germline-derived CDR1 and CDR2 are MDHEN and SYDVKM. The length of the CDR3 is 14 residues. V lost 3 bases and J 12 bases, leaving 15 bases between the germline ends. Written as DNA, the CDR3 is TGTGCCAGCAGTTTGATAGGGTTGGGTTCCGTCCTGACTTTC. Its protein is CASSLIGLGSVLTF.

This clone showed up many times. This sequence may be a read error, since a much larger clone differs from it by one base. In the same sample, other DNA sequences code for this CDR3. The V and J genes are TRBV7-2 and TRBJ1-1; possibly TRBD1 for D (6 bases). There are 14 residues in the CDR3. In germline, CDR1 is SGHTA, CDR2 FQGNSA. CDR3: CASSVYRVNTEAFF. The CDR3 DNA reads as TGTGCCAGCAGCGTCTACAGGGTGAACACTGAGGCTTTCTTT. The variable domain in full, with the rest retrieved from reference TRBV7-2 and TRBJ1-1, is GAGVSQSPSNKVTEKGKDVELRCDPISGHTALYWYRQSLGQGLEFLIYFQGNSAPDKSGLPSDRFSAERTGGSVSTLTIQRTQQEDSAVYLCASSVYRVNTEAFFGQGTRLTVV.

The gene calls are TRBV3-1 and TRBJ2-3; 9 positions agree with TRBD2. Germline V gene lookup returns CDR1 LGHDT and CDR2 YNNKEL (reference sequence). The J segment lost 0 bases and the V segment lost 4 bases, leaving 5 bases of the junction unmatched. The CDR3 totals 16 residues. This CDR3 is CASSLAGEVSTDTQYF. In DNA form, the CDR3 reads TGTGCCAGCAGCCTAGCGGGAGAAGTAAGCACAGATACGCAGTATTTT.

This clone is deemed medium-sized. The chain carries TRBV20-1 and TRBJ2-7; 11 nucleotides align to TRBD2. CDR1 and CDR2 (germline): DFQATT, SNEGSKA (reference sequence). This CDR3 is built from 15 residues. V dropped 0 bases and J dropped 2; count of bases not matched to a gene: 3. CDR3 protein: CSARDLTSGAYEQYF. CDR3 in DNA: TGCAGTGCTAGAGATTTGACTAGCGGGGCCTACGAGCAGTACTTC.

There are many counts of this clone. The chain combines TRBV11-2 with TRBJ1-4; D not certain. This CDR3 comprises 12 residues. Germline CDR1 SGHAT, CDR2 FQNNGV. The V gene lost 3 bases and the J gene lost 8 bases, with 7 bases spanning the gap. The CDR3 here is CASSLAGEKLFF. The CDR3 coding sequence is TGTGCCAGCAGCTTGGCCGGCGAAAAACTGTTTTTT. Variable domain in full (rest from reference TRBV11-2 and TRBJ1-4): EAGVAQSPRYKIIEKRQSVAFWCNPISGHATLYWYQQILGQGPKLLIQFQNNGVVDDSQLPKDRFSAERLKGVDSTLKIQPAKLEDSAVYLCASSLAGEKLFFGSGTQLSVL.

A few counts support this clone. The chain employs TRBV28 and TRBJ2-1; D call uncertain. V lost 7 bases and J 6 bases, leaving 13 bases between the germline ends. CDR1 is MDHEN, CDR2 SYDVKM, per germline. The CDR3 consists of 13 residues. CDR3 nucleotide sequence: TGTGCCAGCACCTCCGCTCCACGCAATGAGCAGTTCTTC. This sequence encodes CASTSAPRNEQFF.

This clone came up many times. The chain uses TRBV20-1 and TRBJ2-7, with D maybe TRBD2 (6 bases). V was shortened by 3 bases and J by 5 bases, with 14 bases between the two germline ends. There are 13 residues in the CDR3. Germline values: CDR1 DFQATT, CDR2 SNEGSKA (reference sequence). The CDR3 DNA is TGCAGTGCTAGGGATGGCGGGATCCACGAGCAGTACTTC. It translates to CSARDGGIHEQYF.

The V gene is TRBV11-2, the J gene TRBJ2-1; 10 nucleotides agree with TRBD2. V trimming: 4 bases; J trimming: 2 bases; junction bases outside the gene matches: 11. Germline lookup yields CDR1 SGHAT and CDR2 FQNNGV. The CDR3 sequence is 18 residues long. The CDR3 spells CASSSNRLAGLPYNEQFF. The CDR3 nucleotides read TGTGCCAGCAGCTCGAATCGACTAGCGGGTCTCCCCTACAATGAGCAGTTCTTC.

This chain links TRBV20-1 with TRBJ1-1; D may be TRBD1 (5 bases). The V and J ends lost 2 bases and 2 bases respectively, with 12 bases between them. The CDR3 runs to 14 residues. Germline values: CDR1 DFQATT, CDR2 SNEGSKA (reference sequence). CDR3 region: CSARSGRINTEAFF. The CDR3 DNA reads TGCAGTGCTAGATCGGGACGGATTAACACTGAAGCTTTCTTT.

This clone ranks as medium-sized (0.01 to 0.1%). The identical CDR3 is also encoded by other nucleotide sequences in the sample. The V and J genes are TRBV2 and TRBJ2-7, with TRBD1 matching 8 bases. J gave up 2 bases and V 4 bases, and 4 bases lay outside the gene matches. This CDR3 is 14 amino acids long. Germline V gene data show CDR1 as SNHLY and CDR2 as FYNNEI. The CDR3 DNA follows: TGTGCCAGCAGTGGTGGGACAGGAGCCTACGAGCAGTACTTC. Its protein product is CASSGGTGAYEQYF.

This clone was counted at least ten times. The rearrangement uses TRBV20-1 and TRBJ2-7, with D uncertain. There are 14 residues in the CDR3. V was clipped by 0 bases and J by 1 base, with 10 bases between them. CDR1 is DFQATT and CDR2 is SNEGSKA in the germline V gene (reference sequence). The CDR3 loop is CSARDTWGSYEQYF. The DNA of the CDR3 is TGCAGTGCTAGAGATACCTGGGGATCCTACGAGCAGTACTTC.

This clone was seen many times. J is TRBJ1-4 and V is TRBV7-2; D is unresolved. CDR1 is SGHTA and CDR2 is FQGNSA in the germline V gene. The V and J ends lost 2 bases and 10 bases respectively, with 11 bases between them. The CDR3 runs 13 residues. CDR3 DNA sequence: TGTGCCAGCAGCTTACTTGGTAGCGGAAAACTGTTTTTT. It encodes CASSLLGSGKLFF.